The clone carrying this TCR beta chain was detected a few times. V dropped 0 bases and J dropped 8 bases, with 7 bases sitting between them. This CDR3 is built from 13 residues. The germline V gene has CDR1 LGHNA and CDR2 YNFKEQ. This record comes from a study of blood T cell repertoires in COVID-19. Study in general: The samples span acute and convalescent COVID-19 from the United States, Italy and Spain.

Original handling: Estimation of nucleated cell counts relied on the amplification of reference gene primers. Clones were read by immunoSEQ multiplex PCR, and TCRdb kept only the in-frame ones, dropping some. V and J calls and clone size follow that table, whereas D and trimming were derived from the DNA. The data show about 270,000 clones, less than 85% seen once. The sample consisted of peripheral blood. The rearrangement joins TRBV4-2 to TRBJ1-4, with D maybe TRBD1 (5 bases). This sequence originates from a woman between 18 and 29 years old with acute or convalescent COVID-19. The CDR3 region has the DNA TGTGCCAGCAGCCAAGAATGGGGCGAAAAACTGTTTTTT. Protein sequence: CASSQEWGEKLFF.